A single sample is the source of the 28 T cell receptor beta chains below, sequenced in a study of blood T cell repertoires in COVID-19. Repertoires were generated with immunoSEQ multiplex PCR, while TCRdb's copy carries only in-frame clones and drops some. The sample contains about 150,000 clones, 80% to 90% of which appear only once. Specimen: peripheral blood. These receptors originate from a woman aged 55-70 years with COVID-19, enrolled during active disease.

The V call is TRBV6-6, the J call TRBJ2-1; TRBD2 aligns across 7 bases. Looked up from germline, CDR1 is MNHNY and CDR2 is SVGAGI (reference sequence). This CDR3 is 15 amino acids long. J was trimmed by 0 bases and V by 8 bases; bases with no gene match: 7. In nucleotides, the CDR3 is TGTGCCAGCGGCCTAAGCGGGAACTCCTACAATGAGCAGTTCTTC. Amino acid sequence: CASGLSGNSYNEQFF.

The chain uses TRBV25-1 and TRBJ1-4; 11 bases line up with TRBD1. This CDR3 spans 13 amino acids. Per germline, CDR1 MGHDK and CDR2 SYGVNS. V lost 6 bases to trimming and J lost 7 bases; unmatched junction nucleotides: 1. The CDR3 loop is CASRGQGGEKLFF. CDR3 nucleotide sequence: TGTGCCAGCAGGGGACAGGGGGGTGAAAAACTGTTTTTT.

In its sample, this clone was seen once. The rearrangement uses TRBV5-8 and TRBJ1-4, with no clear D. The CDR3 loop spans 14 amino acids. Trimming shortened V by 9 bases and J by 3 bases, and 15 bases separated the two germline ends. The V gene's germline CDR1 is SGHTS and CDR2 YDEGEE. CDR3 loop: CATGMGRANEKLFF. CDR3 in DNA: TGTGCCACCGGGATGGGGAGGGCTAATGAAAAACTGTTTTTT.

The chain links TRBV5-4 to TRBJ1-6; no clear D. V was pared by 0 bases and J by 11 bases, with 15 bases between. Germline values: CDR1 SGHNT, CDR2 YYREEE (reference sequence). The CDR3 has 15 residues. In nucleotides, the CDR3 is TGTGCCAGCAGCTTGGAGGCTCAGAGAGGTGCACCCCTCCACTTT. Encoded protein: CASSLEAQRGAPLHF.

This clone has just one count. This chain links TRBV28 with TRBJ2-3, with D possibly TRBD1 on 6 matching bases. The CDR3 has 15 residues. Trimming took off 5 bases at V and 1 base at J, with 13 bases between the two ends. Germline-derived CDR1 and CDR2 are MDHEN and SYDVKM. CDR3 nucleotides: TGTGCCAGCAGTCCCCACTCAGGGGGCACAGATACGCAGTATTTT. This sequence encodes CASSPHSGGTDTQYF.

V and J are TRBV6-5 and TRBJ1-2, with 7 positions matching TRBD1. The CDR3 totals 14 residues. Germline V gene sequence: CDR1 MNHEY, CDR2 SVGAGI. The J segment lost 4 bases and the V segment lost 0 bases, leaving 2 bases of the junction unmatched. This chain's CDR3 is CASSYSGGRYGYTF. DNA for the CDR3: TGTGCCAGCAGTTACTCAGGGGGCCGCTATGGCTACACCTTC.

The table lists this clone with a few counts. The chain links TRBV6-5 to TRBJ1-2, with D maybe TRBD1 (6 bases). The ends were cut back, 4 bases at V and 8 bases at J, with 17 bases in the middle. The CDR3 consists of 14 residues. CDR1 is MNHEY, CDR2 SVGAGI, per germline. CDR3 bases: TGTGCCAGCAGTTCATCAGGGGCCGATCGGGGCTACACCTTC. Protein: CASSSSGADRGYTF.

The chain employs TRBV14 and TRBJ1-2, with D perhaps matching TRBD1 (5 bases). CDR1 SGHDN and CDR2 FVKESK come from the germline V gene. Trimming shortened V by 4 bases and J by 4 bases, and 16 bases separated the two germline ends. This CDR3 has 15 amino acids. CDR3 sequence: CASSRGTAVLYGYTF. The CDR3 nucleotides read TGTGCCAGCAGCCGCGGGACGGCGGTCCTCTATGGCTACACCTTC.

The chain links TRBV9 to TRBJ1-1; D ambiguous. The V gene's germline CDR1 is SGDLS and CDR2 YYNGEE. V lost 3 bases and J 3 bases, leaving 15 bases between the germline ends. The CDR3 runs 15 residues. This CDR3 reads CASSALGEGYTEAFF. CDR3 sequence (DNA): TGTGCCAGCAGCGCGCTTGGGGAGGGCTACACTGAAGCTTTCTTT.

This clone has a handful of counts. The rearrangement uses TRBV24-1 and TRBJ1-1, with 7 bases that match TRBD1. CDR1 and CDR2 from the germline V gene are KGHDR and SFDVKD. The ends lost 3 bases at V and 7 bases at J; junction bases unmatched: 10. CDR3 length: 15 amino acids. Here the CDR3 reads CATSDPRDRTLEAFF. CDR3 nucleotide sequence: TGTGCCACCAGTGATCCGAGGGACAGAACCCTTGAAGCTTTCTTT.

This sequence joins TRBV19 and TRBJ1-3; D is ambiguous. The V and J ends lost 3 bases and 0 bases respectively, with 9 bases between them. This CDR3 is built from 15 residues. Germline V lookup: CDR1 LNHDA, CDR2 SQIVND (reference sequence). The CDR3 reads CASSMERSSGNTIYF. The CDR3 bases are TGTGCCAGTAGTATGGAGCGGAGCTCTGGAAACACCATATATTTT.

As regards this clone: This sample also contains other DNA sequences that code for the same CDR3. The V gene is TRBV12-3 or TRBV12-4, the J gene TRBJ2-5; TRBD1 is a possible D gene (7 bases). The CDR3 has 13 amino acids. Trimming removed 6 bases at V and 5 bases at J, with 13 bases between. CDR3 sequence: CASREQGRETQYF. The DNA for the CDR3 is TGTGCCAGCAGGGAACAGGGGAGGGAGACCCAGTACTTC.

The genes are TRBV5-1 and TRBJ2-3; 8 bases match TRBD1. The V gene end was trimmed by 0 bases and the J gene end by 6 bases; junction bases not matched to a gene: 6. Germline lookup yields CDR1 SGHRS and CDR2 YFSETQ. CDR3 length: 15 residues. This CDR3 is CASSLDGQGVDTQYF. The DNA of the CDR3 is TGCGCCAGCAGCTTGGATGGACAGGGTGTGGATACGCAGTATTTT.

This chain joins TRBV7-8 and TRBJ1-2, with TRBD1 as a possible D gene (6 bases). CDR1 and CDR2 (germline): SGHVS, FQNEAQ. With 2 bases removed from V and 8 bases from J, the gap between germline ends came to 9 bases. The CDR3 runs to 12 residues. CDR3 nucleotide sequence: TGTGCCAGCAGCTTAACAGGGTACGGCTACACCTTC. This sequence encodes CASSLTGYGYTF.

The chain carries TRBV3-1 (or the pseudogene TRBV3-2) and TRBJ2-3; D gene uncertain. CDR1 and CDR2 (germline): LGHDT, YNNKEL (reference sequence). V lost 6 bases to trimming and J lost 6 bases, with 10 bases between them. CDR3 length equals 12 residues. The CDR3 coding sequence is TGTGCCAGCAGTCCAAGCCCCGATACGCAGTATTTT. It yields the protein CASSPSPDTQYF.

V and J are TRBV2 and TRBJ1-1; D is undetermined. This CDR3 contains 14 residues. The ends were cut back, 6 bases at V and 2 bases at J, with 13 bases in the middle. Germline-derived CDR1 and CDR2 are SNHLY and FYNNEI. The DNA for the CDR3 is TGTGCCAGCAGATCCCCTGGGAGCAACACTGAAGCTTTCTTT. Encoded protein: CASRSPGSNTEAFF.

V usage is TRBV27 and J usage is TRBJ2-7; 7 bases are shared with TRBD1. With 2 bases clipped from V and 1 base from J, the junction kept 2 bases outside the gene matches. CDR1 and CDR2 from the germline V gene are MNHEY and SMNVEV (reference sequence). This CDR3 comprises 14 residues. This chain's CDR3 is CASSLTGASYEQYF. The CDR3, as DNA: TGTGCCAGCAGTTTAACAGGGGCGTCCTACGAGCAGTACTTC.

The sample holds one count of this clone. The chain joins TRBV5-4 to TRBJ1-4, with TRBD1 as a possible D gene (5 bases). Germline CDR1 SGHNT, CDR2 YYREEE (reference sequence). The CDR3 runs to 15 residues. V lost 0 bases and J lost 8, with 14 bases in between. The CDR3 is CASSLGQRTSEKLFF. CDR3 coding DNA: TGTGCCAGCAGCTTGGGACAGCGAACGTCGGAAAAACTGTTTTTT.

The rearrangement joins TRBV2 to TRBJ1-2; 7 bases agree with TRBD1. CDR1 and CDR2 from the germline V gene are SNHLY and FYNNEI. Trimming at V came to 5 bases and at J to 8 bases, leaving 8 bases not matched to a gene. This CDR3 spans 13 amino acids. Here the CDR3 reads CASSRDRAGGYTF. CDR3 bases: TGTGCCAGCAGTCGGGACAGAGCAGGAGGCTACACCTTC. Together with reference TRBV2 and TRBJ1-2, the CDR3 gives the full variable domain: EPEVTQTPSHQVTQMGQEVILRCVPISNHLYFYWYRQILGQKVEFLVSFYNNEISEKSEIFDDQFSVERPDGSNFTLKIRSTKLEDSAMYFCASSRDRAGGYTFGSGTRLTVV.

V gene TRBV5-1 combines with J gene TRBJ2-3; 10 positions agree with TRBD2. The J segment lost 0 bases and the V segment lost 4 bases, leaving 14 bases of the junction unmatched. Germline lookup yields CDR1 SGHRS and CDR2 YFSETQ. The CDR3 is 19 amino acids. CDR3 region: CASSPLTDLAGGSTDTQYF. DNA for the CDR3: TGCGCCAGCAGCCCACTCACCGACTTAGCGGGAGGAAGCACAGATACGCAGTATTTT.

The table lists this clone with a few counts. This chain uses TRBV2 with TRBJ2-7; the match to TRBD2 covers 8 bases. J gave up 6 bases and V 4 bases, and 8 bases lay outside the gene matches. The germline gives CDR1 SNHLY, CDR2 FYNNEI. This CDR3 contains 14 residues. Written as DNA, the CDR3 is TGTGCCAGCAGTGTCGGGACTAGAGTCTCCGAGCAGTACTTC. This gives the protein CASSVGTRVSEQYF.

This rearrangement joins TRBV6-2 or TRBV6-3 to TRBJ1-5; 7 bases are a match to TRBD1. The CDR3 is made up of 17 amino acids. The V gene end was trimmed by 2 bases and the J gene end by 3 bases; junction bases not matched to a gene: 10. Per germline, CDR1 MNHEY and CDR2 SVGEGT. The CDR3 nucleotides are TGTGCCAGCAGTTACCTCCTTAAGACAGGGTTCAATCAGCCCCAGCATTTT. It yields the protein CASSYLLKTGFNQPQHF.

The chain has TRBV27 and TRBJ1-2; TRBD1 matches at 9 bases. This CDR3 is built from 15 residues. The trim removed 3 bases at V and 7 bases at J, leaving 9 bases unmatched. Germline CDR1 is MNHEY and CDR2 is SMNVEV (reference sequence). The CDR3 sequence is CASSFETGGVGGYTF. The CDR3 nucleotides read TGTGCCAGCAGTTTTGAAACAGGGGGCGTCGGTGGCTACACCTTC.

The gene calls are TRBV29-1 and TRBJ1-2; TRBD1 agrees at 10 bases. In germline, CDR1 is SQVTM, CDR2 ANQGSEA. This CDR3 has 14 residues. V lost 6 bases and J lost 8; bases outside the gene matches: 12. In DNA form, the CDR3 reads TGCAGCGTCACAGGGACAGGGGAAATCCGCGGCTACACCTTC. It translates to CSVTGTGEIRGYTF.

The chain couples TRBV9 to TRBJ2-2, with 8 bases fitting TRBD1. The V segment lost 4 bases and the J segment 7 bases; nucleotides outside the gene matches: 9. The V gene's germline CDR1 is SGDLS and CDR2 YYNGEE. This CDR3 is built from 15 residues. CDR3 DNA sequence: TGTGCCAGCAGCCCAGCGGACAGGGATGTCGGGGAGCTGTTTTTT. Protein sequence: CASSPADRDVGELFF.

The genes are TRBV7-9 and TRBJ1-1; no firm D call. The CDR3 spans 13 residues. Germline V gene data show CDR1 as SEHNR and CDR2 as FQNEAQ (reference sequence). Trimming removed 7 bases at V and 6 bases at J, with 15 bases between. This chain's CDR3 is CASIQSGIPEAFF. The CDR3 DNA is TGTGCCAGCATCCAATCGGGGATCCCTGAAGCTTTCTTT.

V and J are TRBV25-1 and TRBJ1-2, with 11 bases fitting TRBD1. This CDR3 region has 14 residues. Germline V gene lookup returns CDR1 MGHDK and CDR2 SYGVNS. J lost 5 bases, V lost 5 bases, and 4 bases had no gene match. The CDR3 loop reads CASSPGQGGYGYTF. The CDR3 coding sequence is TGTGCCAGCAGTCCGGGACAGGGGGGATATGGCTACACCTTC.

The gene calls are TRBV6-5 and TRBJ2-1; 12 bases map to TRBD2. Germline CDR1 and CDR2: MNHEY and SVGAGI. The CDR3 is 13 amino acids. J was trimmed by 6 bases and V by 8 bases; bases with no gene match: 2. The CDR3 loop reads CASGTSGLNEQFF. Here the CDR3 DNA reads TGTGCCAGCGGGACTAGCGGGCTCAATGAGCAGTTCTTC.